The 19 T cell receptor beta chains below were found in one sample sequenced in a study of cytomegalovirus exposure and HLA in healthy donors. It was with 60 Vbeta and 13 Jbeta primers that the PCR ran. Clones were sequenced by immunoSEQ multiplex PCR, and TCRdb holds only the in-frame ones, with some missing. The sample yields fewer than 250,000 clones, over 75% seen once. Sequencing input: PBMCs. These receptor sequences come from a man aged 18 to 35 in good health and CMV-seronegative.

This chain joins TRBV7-2 and TRBJ2-7; 9 bases map to TRBD2. The germline V gene has CDR1 SGHTA and CDR2 FQGNSA. After removal of 0 bases from V and 5 bases from J, the junction contained 8 bases not matched to a gene. This CDR3 has 16 amino acids. As DNA, the CDR3 is TGTGCCAGCAGCTTAGCCGGTAGCGGGGGTCCCCACGAGCAGTACTTC. It yields the protein CASSLAGSGGPHEQYF.

A few counts support this clone. The chain employs TRBV25-1 and TRBJ2-7, with TRBD1 matching 7 bases. V was pared by 3 bases and J by 6 bases, with 2 bases of the junction left unmatched. CDR3 length equals 12 residues. From germline, CDR1 is MGHDK and CDR2 SYGVNS. The CDR3 here is CASSETGFEQYF. CDR3 sequence (DNA): TGTGCCAGCAGTGAGACAGGGTTCGAGCAGTACTTC.

V is TRBV11-2 and J is TRBJ2-1; 7 bases align to TRBD1. This CDR3 spans 16 amino acids. The V gene end was trimmed by 3 bases and the J gene end by 6 bases; junction bases not matched to a gene: 11. Germline CDR1 and CDR2: SGHAT and FQNNGV. The CDR3 region has the DNA TGTGCCAGCAGCTTTTCAAGGGGCAGGGGGATCAATGAGCAGTTCTTC. Translation: CASSFSRGRGINEQFF.

The gene calls are TRBV19 and TRBJ1-1; D possibly corresponds to TRBD1 (5 bases). The V and J ends lost 7 bases and 4 bases respectively, with 19 bases between them. Per the germline V gene, CDR1 is LNHDA and CDR2 is SQIVND (reference sequence). This CDR3 region has 15 residues. CDR3 DNA: TGTGCCAGTACTTATACAGGCGCGGCTACCACTGAAGCTTTCTTT. This encodes CASTYTGAATTEAFF.

This chain links TRBV28 with TRBJ2-2, with TRBD2 matching over 7 bases. The CDR3 covers 14 residues. The junction had 7 bases not matched to a gene; V was cut back by 8 bases and J by 4 bases. CDR1 MDHEN and CDR2 SYDVKM come from the germline V gene. The CDR3 reads CASFGRAFTGELFF. CDR3 sequence (DNA): TGTGCCAGCTTTGGGAGGGCATTCACCGGGGAGCTGTTTTTT.

The chain joins TRBV30 to TRBJ1-2, with TRBD1 matching 7 bases. CDR3 length: 15 amino acids. Germline CDR1 GTSNPN, CDR2 SVGIG (reference sequence). Losses at the gene ends were 3 bases for V and 4 bases for J; bases not matched to a gene: 11. CDR3 sequence reads: CAWSWPDRAFYGYTF. For the CDR3, the DNA is TGTGCCTGGAGCTGGCCCGACAGGGCTTTCTATGGCTACACCTTC.

This chain links TRBV10-3 with TRBJ1-3; 7 positions agree with TRBD1. Germline V gene lookup returns CDR1 ENHRY and CDR2 SYGVKD. The CDR3 consists of 13 residues. The ends lost 6 bases at V and 4 bases at J; junction bases unmatched: 3. CDR3 amino acids: CAIRKGQGNTIYF. The CDR3 DNA reads as TGTGCCATCAGAAAGGGACAGGGAAACACCATATATTTT.

The J gene is TRBJ1-5, the V gene TRBV7-8; no reliable D call. There are 13 residues in the CDR3. CDR1 and CDR2 (germline): SGHVS, FQNEAQ. Trimming left V 5 bases short and J 3 bases short, with 8 bases between. The CDR3 loop is CASSLTDNQPQHF. The CDR3 nucleotides are TGTGCCAGCAGCCTCACAGACAATCAGCCCCAGCATTTT.

The chain uses TRBV19 and TRBJ1-2; 7 nucleotides align to TRBD1. The V and J ends lost 5 bases and 4 bases, in that order; junction bases with no gene match: 7. The germline gives CDR1 LNHDA, CDR2 SQIVND (reference sequence). The CDR3 loop spans 14 amino acids. CDR3 nucleotides: TGTGCCAGTAGTTCGACAGGGCGGAGCTATGGCTACACCTTC. Its protein is CASSSTGRSYGYTF.

The chain links TRBV2 to TRBJ2-7; the D is unclear. V lost 6 bases and J 0 bases, leaving 6 bases between the germline ends. Germline CDR1 is SNHLY and CDR2 is FYNNEI. This CDR3 is 12 amino acids long. The CDR3 is CASRQHSYEQYF. CDR3 DNA: TGTGCCAGCAGACAGCACTCCTACGAGCAGTACTTC.

The V gene is TRBV30, the J gene TRBJ1-6; D gene ambiguous. Germline lookup yields CDR1 GTSNPN and CDR2 SVGIG (reference sequence). Trimming removed 2 bases at V and 9 bases at J, with 8 bases between. The CDR3 is 12 residues long. CDR3 region: CAWSFRSSPLHF. The CDR3 bases are TGTGCCTGGAGTTTTAGGAGTTCACCCCTCCACTTT.

V gene TRBV7-2 combines with J gene TRBJ2-3; 10 nucleotides match TRBD2. Germline loops: CDR1 SGHTA, CDR2 FQGNSA. The trim removed 3 bases at V and 2 bases at J, leaving 5 bases unmatched. CDR3 length equals 16 residues. CDR3: CASSFRTSGFTDTQYF. The DNA for the CDR3 is TGTGCCAGCAGCTTCCGGACTAGCGGCTTCACAGATACGCAGTATTTT.

Here the CDR3 reads CASSADTYSNQPQHF. The CDR3 DNA is TGTGCCAGCAGTGCGGACACCTATAGCAATCAGCCCCAGCATTTT. The chain carries TRBV2 and TRBJ1-5, with a tentative D call TRBD1 (5 bases). Trimming took 4 bases from V and 0 from J, leaving 10 bases between them. The CDR3 totals 15 residues. Germline loops: CDR1 SNHLY, CDR2 FYNNEI.

V is TRBV6-5 and J is TRBJ1-1; 7 bases are a match to TRBD1. V trimming: 5 bases; J trimming: 1 base; junction bases outside the gene matches: 4. The CDR3 loop spans 14 amino acids. CDR1 is MNHEY, CDR2 SVGAGI, per germline. The CDR3 DNA reads TGTGCCAGCAGTAGACCAGGGGGGAACACTGAAGCTTTCTTT. Translating gives CASSRPGGNTEAFF.

This chain connects TRBV4-3 to TRBJ2-3, with 7 bases aligning to TRBD2. J lost 0 bases, V lost 0 bases, and 6 bases had no gene match. The germline CDR1 and CDR2 sequences are LGHNA and YSLEER. The CDR3 totals 17 residues. CDR3 region: CASSQDAASGSTDTQYF. CDR3 DNA sequence: TGCGCCAGCAGCCAAGATGCCGCTAGCGGTAGCACAGATACGCAGTATTTT.

J is TRBJ1-1 and V is TRBV30; D possibly corresponds to TRBD1 (6 bases). The ends were cut back, 5 bases at V and 3 bases at J, with 13 bases in the middle. This CDR3 is built from 13 residues. The germline V gene has CDR1 GTSNPN and CDR2 SVGIG (reference sequence). The chain's CDR3 is CAWAGATDTEAFF. The CDR3 nucleotides read TGTGCCTGGGCAGGGGCAACGGACACTGAAGCTTTCTTT.

This chain connects TRBV2 to TRBJ1-2, with D unresolved. Germline CDR1 is SNHLY and CDR2 is FYNNEI. The CDR3 has 14 residues. V lost 1 base to trimming and J lost 4 bases, with 10 bases between them. In nucleotides, the CDR3 is TGTGCCAGCAGTGAAGGGCAGGCTGGCTATGGCTACACCTTC. Protein: CASSEGQAGYGYTF.

The chain is built from TRBV18 and TRBJ1-6; no clear D. The ends were cut back, 6 bases at V and 10 bases at J, with 19 bases in the middle. There are 15 residues in the CDR3. Germline assignment: CDR1 KGHSH and CDR2 LQKENI. CDR3 sequence: CASSPREGNESPLHF. In nucleotides, the CDR3 is TGTGCCAGCTCCCCAAGGGAGGGTAATGAGTCACCCCTCCACTTT.

V usage is TRBV10-3 and J usage is TRBJ2-7; D gene uncertain. Germline CDR1 reads ENHRY; CDR2 reads SYGVKD. The CDR3 runs 15 residues. Trimming took off 0 bases at V and 3 bases at J, with 12 bases between the two ends. The CDR3 coding sequence is TGTGCCATCAGTGAGTCGGGCGTCTCCAACTACGAGCAGTACTTC. Residues: CAISESGVSNYEQYF.